This T cell receptor (beta chain) was identified during a study of cytomegalovirus exposure and HLA in healthy donors. The study's findings and limits: A prior analysis recorded that most TCR beta V segments were productive about 90% or about 30% of the time. Many donors carried some public TCRs, although rarity characterized most TCR sequences.

PCR used 60 Vbeta primers and 13 Jbeta primers. Sequenced by immunoSEQ multiplex PCR; TCRdb stores in-frame clones only, minus some. The profile shows 150,000 to 200,000 clones, about 82% of them singletons. The CDR3 consists of 13 residues. Germline V lookup: CDR1 SNHLY, CDR2 FYNNEI. V was cut by 6 bases and J by 3 bases, with 11 bases left in between. This clone was recorded a few times. What it recognizes is unknown. The chain combines TRBV2 with TRBJ1-1; D may be TRBD1 (5 bases). The receptor was derived from a woman younger than 45 in good health and CMV-seropositive. Material for sequencing was PBMCs. The CDR3 nucleotides are TGTGCCAGCAGGGGGGGAAGGTACACTGAAGCTTTCTTT. It codes for CASRGGRYTEAFF.